This is a list of T cell receptor beta chains from one sample in a study of T cells in Graves' hyperthyroidism and ophthalmopathy. TCRdb ran MiXCR on the multiplex PCR reads and lists one entry per CDR3 protein. This sample carries 360,000 or so distinct CDR3 sequences, approximately 19% of them seen once, and the ten largest clones take about 3.7%. Sequencing was done on a sample of blood. The receptor set was obtained from a woman aged 18-29 years with Graves' hyperthyroidism. Each CDR3 is given with its conserved first and last residue. A D gene is named only where the DNA matches it firmly. Size tells how often a clone was seen (once, few, many) or the class of an expanded clone, and some rows leave it out.

j_call v_call cdr3_length clone_size d_call cdr3_nt cdr3_aa
TRBJ1-3 TRBV2 15 many TRBD1 TGTGCCAGCAACAAGGACAGGGCGACTGGAAACACCATATATTTT CASNKDRATGNTIYF
TRBJ2-2 TRBV9 12 few NA TGTGCCAGCAGCCCTCACACCGGGGAGCTGTTTTTT CASSPHTGELFF
TRBJ1-2 TRBV18 15 many TRBD1 TGTGCCAGCTACATAAACAGGGGGCAGAACTATGGCTACACCTTC CASYINRGQNYGYTF
TRBJ2-5 TRBV4-2 16 many NA TGTGCCAGCAGTCACGGAGAGGAGGTCCAACAAGAGACCCAGTACTTC CASSHGEEVQQETQYF
TRBJ1-1 TRBV5-1 17 many TRBD1 TGCGCCAGCAGCTTGCCGGGCAGCGACAGGGCGAACACTGAAGCTTTCTTT CASSLPGSDRANTEAFF
TRBJ2-5 TRBV9 13 NA TRBD1 TGTGCCACCAGTGATCAGGGGGCGCGGACCCAGTACTTC CATSDQGARTQYF
TRBJ2-3 TRBV12-3/TRBV12-4 16 NA TRBD1 TGTGCCAGCAGGCAGACAGGGATCGTTCTCATCGATACGCAGTATTTT CASRQTGIVLIDTQYF
TRBJ1-1 TRBV12-3/TRBV12-4 14 many NA TGTGCCAGCAGTTTCTACAGGGTTCTTCCTGAAGCTTTCTTT CASSFYRVLPEAFF
TRBJ2-7 TRBV7-9 14 many TRBD1 TGTGCCAGCAGCTCTTCGACAGGGGGCTACGAGCAGTACTTC CASSSSTGGYEQYF
TRBJ1-2 TRBV18 15 many TRBD1 TGTGCCAGCTCACCACTTACAGGGGGCCCGTATGGCTACACCTTC CASSPLTGGPYGYTF
TRBJ2-2 TRBV24-1 18 many TRBD1 TGTGCCACCAGTGATAGGTCGAGCAGGGGGCGAAACACCGGGGAGCTGTTTTTT CATSDRSSRGRNTGELFF
TRBJ2-2 TRBV27 16 NA NA TGTGCCAGCAGTTTTTCCGGGACCGGGAGCACCGGGGAGCTGTTTTTT CASSFSGTGSTGELFF
TRBJ2-2 TRBV5-4 17 few NA TGTGCCAGCAGCTCGCATATAGGACTGAGCAACACCGGGGAGCTGTTTTTT CASSSHIGLSNTGELFF
TRBJ2-7 TRBV28 13 NA NA TGTGCCAGCAGTTTATCGGGGCAGTACGAGCAGTACTTC CASSLSGQYEQYF
TRBJ1-2 TRBV7-9 14 NA NA TGTGCCAGCAGCTACCTGCAGGGAGACTATGGCTACACCTTC CASSYLQGDYGYTF
TRBJ1-1 TRBV18 14 many TRBD1 TGTGCCAGCTCACAAGGCGCAGGGGGCCTTGAAGTTTTCTTT CASSQGAGGLEVFF
TRBJ2-5 TRBV3-1 16 NA TRBD2 TGTGCCAGCAGCCAAGATCCCGGGGGGTCTGGAGAGACCCAGTACTTC CASSQDPGGSGETQYF